The 7 T cell receptor beta chains listed next were all sequenced from one sample in a study of Ad26.COV2.S vaccination and SARS-CoV-2 variants. Libraries were prepared by immunoSEQ multiplex PCR; TCRdb keeps only in-frame clonotypes and omits some of them. The sample comprises around 370,000 clones, about 85% of which are singletons, and roughly 3.3% rests with the top ten. Specified treatment: about 20 received Ad26.COV2.S at low or high dose, single or two shots; 5 received placebo; per-sample allocation not given. All samples were drawn on day 63, counting from the first vaccine or placebo injection. Sequencing was performed on peripheral blood, taken in a trial of Ad26.COV2.S vaccine versus placebo. These receptors all come from a person aged 18-60 years who received the Ad26.COV2.S COVID-19 vaccine or a placebo.

This chain connects TRBV30 to TRBJ1-5; D might be TRBD1 (5 bases). Germline CDR1 reads GTSNPN; CDR2 reads SVGIG (reference sequence). The V and J ends lost 1 base and 0 bases respectively, with 13 bases between them. The CDR3 spans 16 residues. CDR3 sequence reads: CAWSEAGWVSNQPQHF. CDR3 nucleotide sequence: TGTGCCTGGAGTGAGGCAGGGTGGGTTAGCAATCAGCCCCAGCATTTT. Looking up the rest from reference TRBV30 and TRBJ1-5 gives the full variable domain: SQTIHQWPATLVQPVGSPLSLECTVEGTSNPNLYWYRQAAGRGLQLLFYSVGIGQISSEVPQNLSASRPQDRQFILSSKKLLLSDSGFYLCAWSEAGWVSNQPQHFGDGTRLSIL.

The chain is built from TRBV5-4 and TRBJ2-4, with D possibly matching TRBD2 (7 bases). CDR1 is SGHNT and CDR2 is YYREEE in the germline V gene (reference sequence). V was pared by 3 bases and J by 3 bases, with 16 bases between. The length of the CDR3 is 16 residues. CDR3 coding DNA: TGTGCCAGCAGCTCATTGGGGGGGGGCGACAAAAACATTCAGTACTTC. This encodes CASSSLGGGDKNIQYF.

In this sample, this clone turned up a few times. The CDR3 DNA follows: TGTGCCAGCAGCGTAGGGACCCCTCAGCGCGCACCCCTCCACTTT. Translation: CASSVGTPQRAPLHF. The chain is built from TRBV9 and TRBJ1-6; D call uncertain. Germline values: CDR1 SGDLS, CDR2 YYNGEE. V was pared by 0 bases and J by 11 bases, with 15 bases between. This CDR3 has 15 residues.

For the CDR3, the DNA is TGTGCCACCAGCAGAGGCGGTGGCGGGGGATCCTACGAGCAGTACTTC. Translation: CATSRGGGGGSYEQYF. The genes are TRBV15 and TRBJ2-7; 7 bases are shared with TRBD2. V was pared by 1 base and J by 1 base, with 7 bases of the junction left unmatched. The CDR3 contains 16 residues. Germline CDR1 reads LNHNV; CDR2 reads YYDKDF (reference sequence).

The chain couples TRBV4-1 to TRBJ2-7; D is uncertain. Per germline, CDR1 MGHRA and CDR2 YSYEKL. Trimming removed 1 base at V and 2 bases at J, with 9 bases between. The CDR3 is 14 residues long. The CDR3 sequence is CASSQGHGPYEQYF. For the CDR3, the DNA is TGCGCCAGCAGCCAAGGACATGGTCCCTACGAGCAGTACTTC.

V usage is TRBV7-9 and J usage is TRBJ1-5, with 11 bases fitting TRBD1. The CDR3 loop spans 16 amino acids. The J segment lost 1 base and the V segment lost 5 bases, leaving 4 bases of the junction unmatched. Per the germline V gene, CDR1 is SEHNR and CDR2 is FQNEAQ (reference sequence). The CDR3 spells CASSRGQGASNQPQHF. The CDR3 nucleotides are TGTGCCAGCAGCCGCGGACAGGGGGCGAGCAATCAGCCCCAGCATTTT. Full variable domain (outside the CDR3, taken from reference TRBV7-9 and TRBJ1-5): DTGVSQNPRHKITKRGQNVTFRCDPISEHNRLYWYRQTLGQGPEFLTYFQNEAQLEKSRLLSDRFSAERPKGSFSTLEIQRTEQGDSAMYLCASSRGQGASNQPQHFGDGTRLSIL.

The CDR3 is CSVQQQGLVGYTF. The DNA of the CDR3 is TGCAGCGTCCAGCAACAGGGGTTGGTTGGCTACACCTTC. The chain joins TRBV29-1 to TRBJ1-2; TRBD1 matches at 7 bases. Per germline, CDR1 SQVTM and CDR2 ANQGSEA. The V segment lost 6 bases and the J segment 7 bases; nucleotides outside the gene matches: 11. The CDR3 runs 13 residues.